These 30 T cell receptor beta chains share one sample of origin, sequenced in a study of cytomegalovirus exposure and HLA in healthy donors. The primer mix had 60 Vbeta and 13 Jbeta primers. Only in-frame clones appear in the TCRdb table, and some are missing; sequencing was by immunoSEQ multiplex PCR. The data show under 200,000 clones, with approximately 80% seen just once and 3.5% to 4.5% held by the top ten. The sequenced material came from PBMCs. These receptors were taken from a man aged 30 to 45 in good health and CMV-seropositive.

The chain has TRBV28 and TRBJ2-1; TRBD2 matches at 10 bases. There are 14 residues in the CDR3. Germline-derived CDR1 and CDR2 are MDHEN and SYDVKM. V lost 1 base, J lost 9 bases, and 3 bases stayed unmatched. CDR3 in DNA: TGTGCCAGCAGTTTATTAGCGGGGGGTCTTGAGCAGTTCTTC. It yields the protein CASSLLAGGLEQFF.

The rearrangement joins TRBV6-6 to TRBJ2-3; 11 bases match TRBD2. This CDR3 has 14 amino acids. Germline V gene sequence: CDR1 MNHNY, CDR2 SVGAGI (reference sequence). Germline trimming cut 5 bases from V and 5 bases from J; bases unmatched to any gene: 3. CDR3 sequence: CASSTGLAGDTQYF. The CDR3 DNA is TGTGCCAGCAGTACTGGACTAGCGGGAGATACGCAGTATTTT.

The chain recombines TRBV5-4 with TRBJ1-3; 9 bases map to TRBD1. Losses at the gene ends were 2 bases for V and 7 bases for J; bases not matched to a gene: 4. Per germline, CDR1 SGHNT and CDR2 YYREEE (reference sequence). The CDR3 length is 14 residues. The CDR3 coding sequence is TGTGCCAGCAGCTTACAGGGGGCGCGGAACACCATATATTTT. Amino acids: CASSLQGARNTIYF.

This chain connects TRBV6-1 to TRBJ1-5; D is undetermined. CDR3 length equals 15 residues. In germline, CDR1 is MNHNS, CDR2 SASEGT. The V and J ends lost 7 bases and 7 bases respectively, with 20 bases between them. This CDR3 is CASNPATEGRQPQHF. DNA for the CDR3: TGTGCCAGCAACCCGGCGACGGAGGGAAGACAGCCCCAGCATTTT.

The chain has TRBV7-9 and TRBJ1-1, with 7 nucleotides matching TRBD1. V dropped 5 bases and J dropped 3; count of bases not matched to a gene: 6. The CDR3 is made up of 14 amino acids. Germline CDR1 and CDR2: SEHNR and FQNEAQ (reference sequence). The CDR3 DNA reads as TGTGCCAGCAGCCTCGGACAGGTGGACACTGAAGCTTTCTTT. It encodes CASSLGQVDTEAFF.

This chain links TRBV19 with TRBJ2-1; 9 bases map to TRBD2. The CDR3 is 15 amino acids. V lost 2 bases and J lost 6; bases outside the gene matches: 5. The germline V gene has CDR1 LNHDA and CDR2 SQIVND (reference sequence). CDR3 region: CASSINLAGSNEQFF. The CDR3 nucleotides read TGTGCCAGTAGTATAAACCTAGCGGGGAGCAATGAGCAGTTCTTC.

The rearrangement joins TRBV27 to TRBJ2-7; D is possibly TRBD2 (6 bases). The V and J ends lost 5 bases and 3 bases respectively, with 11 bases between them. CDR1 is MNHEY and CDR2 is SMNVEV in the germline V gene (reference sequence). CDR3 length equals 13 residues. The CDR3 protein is CASSAGSNYEQYF. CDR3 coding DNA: TGTGCCAGCAGTGCGGGGTCTAACTACGAGCAGTACTTC.

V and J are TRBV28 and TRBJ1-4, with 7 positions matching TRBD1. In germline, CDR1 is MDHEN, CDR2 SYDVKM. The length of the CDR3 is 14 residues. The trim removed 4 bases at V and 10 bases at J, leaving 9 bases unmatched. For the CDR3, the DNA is TGTGCCAGCAGTTCCCTGGACAGGACTGGAAAACTGTTTTTT. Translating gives CASSSLDRTGKLFF.

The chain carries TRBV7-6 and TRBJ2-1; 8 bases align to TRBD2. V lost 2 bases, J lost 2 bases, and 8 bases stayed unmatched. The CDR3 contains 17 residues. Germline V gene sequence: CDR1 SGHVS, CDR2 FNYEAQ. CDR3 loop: CASSLTNSGATYNEQFF. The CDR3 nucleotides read TGTGCCAGCAGCTTAACAAATAGCGGGGCCACCTACAATGAGCAGTTCTTC. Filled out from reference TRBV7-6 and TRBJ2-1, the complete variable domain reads GAGVSQSPRYKVTKRGQDVALRCDPISGHVSLYWYRQALGQGPEFLTYFNYEAQQDKSGLPNDRFSAERPEGSISTLTIQRTEQRDSAMYRCASSLTNSGATYNEQFFGPGTRLTVL.

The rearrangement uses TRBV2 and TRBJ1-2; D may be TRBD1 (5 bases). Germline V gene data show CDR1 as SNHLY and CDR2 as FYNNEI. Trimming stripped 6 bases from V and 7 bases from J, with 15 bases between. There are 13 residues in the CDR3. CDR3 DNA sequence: TGTGCCAGCAGGGGTCAGGGTACCTTTGGCTACACCTTC. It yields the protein CASRGQGTFGYTF.

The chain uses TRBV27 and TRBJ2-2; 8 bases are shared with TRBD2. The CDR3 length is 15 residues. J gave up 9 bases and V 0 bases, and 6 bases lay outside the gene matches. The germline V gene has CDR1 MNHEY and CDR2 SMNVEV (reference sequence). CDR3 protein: CASSLSGTSIWELFF. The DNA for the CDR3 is TGTGCCAGCAGTTTATCGGGGACTAGTATTTGGGAGCTGTTTTTT.

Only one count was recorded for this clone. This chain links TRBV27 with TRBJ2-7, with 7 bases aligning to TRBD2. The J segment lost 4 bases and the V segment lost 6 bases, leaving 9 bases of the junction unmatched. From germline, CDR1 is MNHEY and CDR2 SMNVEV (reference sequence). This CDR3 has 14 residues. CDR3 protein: CASSTREESYEQYF. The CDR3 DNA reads TGTGCCAGCAGCACCCGGGAGGAATCGTACGAGCAGTACTTC.

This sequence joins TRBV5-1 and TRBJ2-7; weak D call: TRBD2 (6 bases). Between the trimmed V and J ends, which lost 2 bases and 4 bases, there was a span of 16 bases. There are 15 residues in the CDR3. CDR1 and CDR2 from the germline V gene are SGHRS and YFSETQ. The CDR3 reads CASSFPGGVGYEQYF. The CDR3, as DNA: TGCGCCAGCAGCTTCCCCGGGGGAGTAGGGTACGAGCAGTACTTC.

The DNA of the CDR3 is TGTGCCAGCAGCGTAGCGGGGGGCCGGACAGATACGCAGTATTTT. This encodes CASSVAGGRTDTQYF. V usage is TRBV9 and J usage is TRBJ2-3; D might be TRBD2 (7 bases). The CDR3 spans 15 residues. Germline assignment: CDR1 SGDLS and CDR2 YYNGEE. Trimming removed 0 bases at V and 3 bases at J, with 11 bases between.

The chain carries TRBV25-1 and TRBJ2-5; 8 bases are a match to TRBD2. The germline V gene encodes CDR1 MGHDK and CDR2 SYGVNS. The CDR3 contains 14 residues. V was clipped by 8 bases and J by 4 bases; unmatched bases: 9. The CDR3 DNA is TGTGCCAGCGGTCTTCGGGGGGGGGCAGAGACCCAGTACTTC. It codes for CASGLRGGAETQYF.

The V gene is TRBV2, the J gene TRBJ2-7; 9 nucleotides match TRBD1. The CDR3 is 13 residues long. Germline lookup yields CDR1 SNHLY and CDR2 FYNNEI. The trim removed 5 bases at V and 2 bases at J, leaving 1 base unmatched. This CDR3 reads CASSRDRAYEQYF. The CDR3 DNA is TGTGCCAGCAGTAGGGACAGGGCCTACGAGCAGTACTTC.

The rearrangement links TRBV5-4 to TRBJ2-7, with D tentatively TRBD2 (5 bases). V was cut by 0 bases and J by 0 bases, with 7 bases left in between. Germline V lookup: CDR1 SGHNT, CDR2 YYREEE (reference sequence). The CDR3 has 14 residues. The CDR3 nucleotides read TGTGCCAGCAGCTTGGAAAGCGGCTCCTACGAGCAGTACTTC. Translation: CASSLESGSYEQYF.

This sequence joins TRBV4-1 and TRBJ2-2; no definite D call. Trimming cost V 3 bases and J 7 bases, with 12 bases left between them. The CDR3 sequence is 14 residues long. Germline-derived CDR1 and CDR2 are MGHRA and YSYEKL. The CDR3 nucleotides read TGCGCCAGCAGCCATTACGGCGGTAGCGGGGAGCTGTTTTTT. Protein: CASSHYGGSGELFF.

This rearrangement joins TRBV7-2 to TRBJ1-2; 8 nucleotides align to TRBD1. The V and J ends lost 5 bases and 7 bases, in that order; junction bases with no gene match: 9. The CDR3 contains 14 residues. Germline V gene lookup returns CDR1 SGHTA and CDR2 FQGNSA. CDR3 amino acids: CASSPDREVAGYTF. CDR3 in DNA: TGTGCCAGCAGCCCGGACAGGGAGGTAGCTGGCTACACCTTC. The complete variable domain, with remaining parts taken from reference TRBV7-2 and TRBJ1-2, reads GAGVSQSPSNKVTEKGKDVELRCDPISGHTALYWYRQSLGQGLEFLIYFQGNSAPDKSGLPSDRFSAERTGGSVSTLTIQRTQQEDSAVYLCASSPDREVAGYTFGSGTRLTVV.

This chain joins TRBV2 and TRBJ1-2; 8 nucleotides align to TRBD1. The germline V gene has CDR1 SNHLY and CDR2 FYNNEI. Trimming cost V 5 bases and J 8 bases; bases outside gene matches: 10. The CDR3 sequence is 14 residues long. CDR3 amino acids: CASSKGQGTYGYTF. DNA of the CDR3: TGTGCCAGCAGTAAAGGACAGGGCACGTACGGCTACACCTTC. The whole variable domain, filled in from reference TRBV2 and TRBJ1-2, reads EPEVTQTPSHQVTQMGQEVILRCVPISNHLYFYWYRQILGQKVEFLVSFYNNEISEKSEIFDDQFSVERPDGSNFTLKIRSTKLEDSAMYFCASSKGQGTYGYTFGSGTRLTVV.

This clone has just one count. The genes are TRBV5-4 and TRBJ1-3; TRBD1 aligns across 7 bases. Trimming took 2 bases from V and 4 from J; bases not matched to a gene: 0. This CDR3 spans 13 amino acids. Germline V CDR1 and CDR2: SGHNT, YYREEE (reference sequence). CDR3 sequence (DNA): TGTGCCAGCAGCTTACAGGGGGGAAACACCATATATTTT. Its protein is CASSLQGGNTIYF.

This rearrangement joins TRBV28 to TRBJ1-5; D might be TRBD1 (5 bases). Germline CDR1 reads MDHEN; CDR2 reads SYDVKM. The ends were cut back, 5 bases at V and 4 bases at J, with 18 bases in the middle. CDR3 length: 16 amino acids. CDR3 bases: TGTGCCAGCAGTCACCGCCGGGGGTTGCTGAATCAGCCCCAGCATTTT. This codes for CASSHRRGLLNQPQHF.

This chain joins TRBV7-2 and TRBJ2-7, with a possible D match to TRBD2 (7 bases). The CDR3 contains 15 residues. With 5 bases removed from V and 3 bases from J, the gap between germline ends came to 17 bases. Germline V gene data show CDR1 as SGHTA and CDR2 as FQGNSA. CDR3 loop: CASSQGGEGIYEQYF. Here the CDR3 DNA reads TGTGCCAGCAGCCAAGGGGGGGAAGGTATCTACGAGCAGTACTTC. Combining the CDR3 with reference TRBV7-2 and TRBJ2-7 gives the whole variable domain GAGVSQSPSNKVTEKGKDVELRCDPISGHTALYWYRQSLGQGLEFLIYFQGNSAPDKSGLPSDRFSAERTGGSVSTLTIQRTQQEDSAVYLCASSQGGEGIYEQYFGPGTRLTVT.

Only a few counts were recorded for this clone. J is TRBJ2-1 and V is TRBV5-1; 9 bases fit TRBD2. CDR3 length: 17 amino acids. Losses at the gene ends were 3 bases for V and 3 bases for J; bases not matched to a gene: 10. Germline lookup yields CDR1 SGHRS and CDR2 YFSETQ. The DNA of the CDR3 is TGCGCCAGCAGCTGGGGCGGCGGGGGGGCAGTCTACAATGAGCAGTTCTTC. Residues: CASSWGGGGAVYNEQFF.

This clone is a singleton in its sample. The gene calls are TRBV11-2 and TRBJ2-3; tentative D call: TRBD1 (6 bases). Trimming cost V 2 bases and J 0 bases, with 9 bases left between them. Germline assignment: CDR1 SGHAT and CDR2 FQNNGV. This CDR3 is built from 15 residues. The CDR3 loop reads CASSLTGHSTDTQYF. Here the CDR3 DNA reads TGTGCCAGCAGCTTAACGGGACACAGCACAGATACGCAGTATTTT.

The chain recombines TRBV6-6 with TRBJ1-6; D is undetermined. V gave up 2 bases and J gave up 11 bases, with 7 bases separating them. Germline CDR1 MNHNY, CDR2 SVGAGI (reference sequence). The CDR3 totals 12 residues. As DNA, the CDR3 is TGTGCCAGCAGTTACGAGGAAGCACCCCTCCACTTT. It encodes CASSYEEAPLHF.

The CDR3 nucleotides read TGTGCCACCAGCAGAGACAGGGTAGGCGAAAAACTGTTTTTT. It codes for CATSRDRVGEKLFF. The chain employs TRBV15 and TRBJ1-4, with D perhaps TRBD1 (5 bases). CDR3 length equals 14 residues. V gave up 0 bases and J gave up 8 bases, with 10 bases separating them. Germline assignment: CDR1 LNHNV and CDR2 YYDKDF (reference sequence).

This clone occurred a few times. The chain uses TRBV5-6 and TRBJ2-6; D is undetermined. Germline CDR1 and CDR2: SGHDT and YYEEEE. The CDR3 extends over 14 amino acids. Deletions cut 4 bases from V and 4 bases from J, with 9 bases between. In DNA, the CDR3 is TGTGCCAGCAGCGGGTTGCGGGGGGCCAACGTCCTGACTTTC. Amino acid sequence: CASSGLRGANVLTF. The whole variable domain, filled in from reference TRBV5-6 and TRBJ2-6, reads DAGVTQSPTHLIKTRGQQVTLRCSPKSGHDTVSWYQQALGQGPQFIFQYYEEEERQRGNFPDRFSGHQFPNYSSELNVNALLLGDSALYLCASSGLRGANVLTFGAGSRLTVL.

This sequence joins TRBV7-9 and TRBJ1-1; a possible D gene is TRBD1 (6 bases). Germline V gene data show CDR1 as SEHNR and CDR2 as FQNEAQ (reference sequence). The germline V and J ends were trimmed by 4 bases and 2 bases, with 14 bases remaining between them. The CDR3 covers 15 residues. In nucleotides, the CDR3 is TGTGCCAGCAGCTCAGAGGGAGGGGGAAACACTGAAGCTTTCTTT. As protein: CASSSEGGGNTEAFF.

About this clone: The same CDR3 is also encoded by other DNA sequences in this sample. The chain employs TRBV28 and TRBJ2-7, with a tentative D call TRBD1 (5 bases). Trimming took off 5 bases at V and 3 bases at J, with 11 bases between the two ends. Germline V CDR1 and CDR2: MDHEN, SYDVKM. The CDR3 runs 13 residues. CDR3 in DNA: TGTGCCAGCAGTCTCGGACAAGACTACGAGCAGTACTTC. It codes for CASSLGQDYEQYF.